These 10 T cell receptor beta chains originate from one sample sequenced in a study of tumor-infiltrating lymphocytes in primary liver carcinoma. They got blood RNA out of unsorted whole blood and also pulled out germline DNA. The authors made TCR beta cDNA from around 500 ng total RNA with a constant-region primer. The TCR beta library was amplified through three nested multiplex PCR rounds in a modified ARM-PCR procedure. The first two PCR rounds used TRBV1-TRBV30 primers with a Cbeta primer, approximately 10 cycles each. Via MiXCR, TCRdb re-called the multiplex PCR reads, giving one row per CDR3 protein. The sample includes about 310,000 distinct CDR3 sequences, about three fifths of them seen just once. The sequenced material came from peripheral blood. Every receptor here comes from a woman aged 30 to 39 with primary liver carcinoma and hepatitis B virus infection.

This clonotype was recorded at least ten times. The rearrangement joins TRBV29-1 to TRBJ2-2; no firm D call. Germline CDR1 SQVTM, CDR2 ANQGSEA. The CDR3 has 14 amino acids. Trimming stripped 2 bases from V and 4 bases from J, with 11 bases between. The DNA for the CDR3 is TGCAGCGTTGAACTGGGCCGAAGCACCGGGGAGCTGTTTTTT. It translates to CSVELGRSTGELFF.

Points on this clonotype: This sequence may be a read error, since a much larger clone differs from it by one base. The rearrangement joins TRBV6-1 to TRBJ2-2; D possibly corresponds to TRBD2 (5 bases). Germline values: CDR1 MNHNS, CDR2 SASEGT. CDR3 size: 15 residues. CDR3: CARSEAPDLSGELFF. In DNA form, the CDR3 reads TGTGCCAGGAGTGAAGCCCCGGACTTATCCGGGGAGCTGTTTTTT.

The chain combines TRBV5-6 with TRBJ2-1; unclear D gene. Germline assignment: CDR1 SGHDT and CDR2 YYEEEE. This CDR3 has 13 residues. The V gene lost 2 bases and the J gene lost 3 bases, with 6 bases spanning the gap. In DNA form, the CDR3 reads TGTGCCAGCAGCTTCGCGAGCTACAATGAGCAGTTCTTC. This encodes CASSFASYNEQFF. The variable domain in full, with the rest retrieved from reference TRBV5-6 and TRBJ2-1, is DAGVTQSPTHLIKTRGQQVTLRCSPKSGHDTVSWYQQALGQGPQFIFQYYEEEERQRGNFPDRFSGHQFPNYSSELNVNALLLGDSALYLCASSFASYNEQFFGPGTRLTVL.

This clonotype came up many times. The rearrangement joins TRBV5-8 to TRBJ2-1; 14 positions agree with TRBD2. With V trimmed by 10 bases and J by 6 bases, 9 bases remained unmatched. The CDR3 has 15 amino acids. Germline loops: CDR1 SGHTS, CDR2 YDEGEE. The CDR3 coding sequence is TGTGCCTCAAAAGCGGGACTAGCGGGGGTCAATGAGCAGTTCTTC. Translated: CASKAGLAGVNEQFF.

The chain recombines TRBV20-1 with TRBJ2-1; 8 bases fit TRBD1. Trimming cost V 3 bases and J 8 bases; bases outside gene matches: 6. CDR1 is DFQATT, CDR2 SNEGSKA, per germline (reference sequence). CDR3 length: 13 residues. CDR3 loop: CSASQDREDEQFF. In DNA, the CDR3 is TGCAGTGCTAGTCAGGACAGGGAAGATGAGCAGTTCTTC.

A remark on this clonotype: Compared with germline, one end of the junction differs, possibly owing to a read error. The chain combines TRBV6-1 with TRBJ2-5; D gene unclear. The CDR3 totals 13 residues. Germline V gives CDR1 MNHNS, CDR2 SASEGT. The CDR3 DNA is TGTGCCAGCAGTCACAGTAACCAAGAGACCCAGAACTTC. This codes for CASSHSNQETQNF.

Note on this clonotype: This may be a read error, as it is one base from a much larger clone. The CDR3 protein is CASSLGSLFGNEQFF. DNA of the CDR3: TGTGCCAGCAGTCTGGGATCCCTATTCGGGAATGAGCAGTTCTTC. The chain carries TRBV6-2 or TRBV6-3 and TRBJ2-1; D call uncertain. This CDR3 spans 15 amino acids. In germline, CDR1 is MNHEY, CDR2 SVGEGT. V shed 5 bases and J shed 7 bases, with 18 bases lying between them.

The chain links TRBV24-1 to TRBJ2-2; 9 positions match TRBD2. In germline, CDR1 is KGHDR, CDR2 SFDVKD. CDR3 length: 16 amino acids. J was trimmed by 5 bases and V by 3 bases; bases with no gene match: 6. The CDR3 region is CATSDTGTSRTGELFF. The CDR3 nucleotides are TGTGCCACCAGTGATACCGGGACTAGCAGGACCGGGGAGCTGTTTTTT.

This clonotype was found many times. The genes are TRBV5-1 and TRBJ1-2, with 7 nucleotides matching TRBD1. V was pared by 0 bases and J by 4 bases, with 15 bases of the junction left unmatched. CDR3 length: 18 amino acids. Germline V gene data show CDR1 as SGHRS and CDR2 as YFSETQ. The CDR3 DNA sequence: TGCGCCAGCAGCTTGGGTACTCCGACCGGGACAGTCCGCTATGGCTACACCTTC. The encoded protein is CASSLGTPTGTVRYGYTF.

With respect to this clonotype: Relative to the germline gene, one junction end is altered; a read error may explain this. This rearrangement joins TRBV5-5 to TRBJ2-7, with TRBD2 matching over 11 bases. There are 16 residues in the CDR3. Germline CDR1 SGHKS, CDR2 YYEKEE (reference sequence). The CDR3 DNA is TGTGCCACCAGCCGGGGGACTAGCGGACGATCCTACGAGCAGCACTTC. It yields the protein CATSRGTSGRSYEQHF.